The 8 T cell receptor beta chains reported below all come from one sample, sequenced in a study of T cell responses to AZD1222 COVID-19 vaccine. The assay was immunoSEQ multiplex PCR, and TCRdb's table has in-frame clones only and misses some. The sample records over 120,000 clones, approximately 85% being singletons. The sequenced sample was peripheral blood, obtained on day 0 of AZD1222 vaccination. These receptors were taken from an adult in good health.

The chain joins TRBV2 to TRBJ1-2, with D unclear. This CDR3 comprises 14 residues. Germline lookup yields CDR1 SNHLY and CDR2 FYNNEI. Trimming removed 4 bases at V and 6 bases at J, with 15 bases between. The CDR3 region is CASSGARQANGYTF. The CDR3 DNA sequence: TGTGCCAGCAGTGGGGCGAGGCAGGCAAATGGCTACACCTTC.

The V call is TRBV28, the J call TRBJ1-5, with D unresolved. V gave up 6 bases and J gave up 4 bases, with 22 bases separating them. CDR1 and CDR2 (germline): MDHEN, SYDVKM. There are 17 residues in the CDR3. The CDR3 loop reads CASSPTAAVRLNQPQHF. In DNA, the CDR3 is TGTGCCAGCAGCCCTACCGCGGCGGTACGCCTGAATCAGCCCCAGCATTTT.

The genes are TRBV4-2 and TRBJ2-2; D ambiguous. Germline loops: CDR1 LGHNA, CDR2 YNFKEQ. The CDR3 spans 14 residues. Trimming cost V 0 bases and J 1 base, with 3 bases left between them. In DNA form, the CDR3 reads TGTGCCAGCAGCCAAGAACAGAACACCGGGGAGCTGTTTTTT. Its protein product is CASSQEQNTGELFF.

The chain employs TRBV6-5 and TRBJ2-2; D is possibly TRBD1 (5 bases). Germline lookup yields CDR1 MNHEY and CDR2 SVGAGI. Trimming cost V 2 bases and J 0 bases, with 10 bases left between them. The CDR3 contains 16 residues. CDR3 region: CASSYGAVANTGELFF. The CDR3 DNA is TGTGCCAGCAGTTACGGGGCCGTCGCGAACACCGGGGAGCTGTTTTTT.

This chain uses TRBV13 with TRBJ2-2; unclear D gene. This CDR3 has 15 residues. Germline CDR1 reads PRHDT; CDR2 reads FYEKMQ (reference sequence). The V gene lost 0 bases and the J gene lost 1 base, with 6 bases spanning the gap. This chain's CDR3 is CASSLGRRNTGELFF. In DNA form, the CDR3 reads TGTGCCAGCAGCTTAGGCCGAAGGAACACCGGGGAGCTGTTTTTT.

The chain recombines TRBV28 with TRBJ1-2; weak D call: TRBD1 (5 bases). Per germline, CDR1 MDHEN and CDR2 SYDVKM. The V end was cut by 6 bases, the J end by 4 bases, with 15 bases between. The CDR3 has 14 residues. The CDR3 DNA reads TGTGCCAGCAGCCCGGCCGGGACGGTCTATGGCTACACCTTC. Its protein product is CASSPAGTVYGYTF.

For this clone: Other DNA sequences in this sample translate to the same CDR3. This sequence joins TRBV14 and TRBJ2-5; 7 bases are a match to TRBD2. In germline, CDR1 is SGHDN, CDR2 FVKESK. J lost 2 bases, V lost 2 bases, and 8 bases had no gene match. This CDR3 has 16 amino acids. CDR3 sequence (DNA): TGTGCCAGCAGCCAACAACTGGCGGGAGCTCAAGAGACCCAGTACTTC. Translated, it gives CASSQQLAGAQETQYF. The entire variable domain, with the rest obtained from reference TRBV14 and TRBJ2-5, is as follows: EAGVTQFPSHSVIEKGQTVTLRCDPISGHDNLYWYRRVMGKEIKFLLHFVKESKQDESGMPNNRFLAERTGGTYSTLKVQPAELEDSGVYFCASSQQLAGAQETQYFGPGTRLLVL.

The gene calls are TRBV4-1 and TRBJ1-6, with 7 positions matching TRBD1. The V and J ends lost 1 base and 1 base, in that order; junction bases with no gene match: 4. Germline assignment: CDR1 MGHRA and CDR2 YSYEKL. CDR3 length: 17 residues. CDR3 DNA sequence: TGCGCCAGCAGCCAAGGGGACAGCGGGTCCTATAATTCACCCCTCCACTTT. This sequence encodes CASSQGDSGSYNSPLHF.